This T cell receptor beta chain was recorded in a study of cytomegalovirus exposure and HLA in healthy donors. Study conclusions and caveats: It was in a later analysis that TCR association rates were seen to vary by HLA locus, highest for DRB1 and lowest for HLA-C. Previous analysis showed most TCR beta V segments were productive about 87% or about 30% of the time. The classifier was said to identify cytomegalovirus status with high specificity and sensitivity.

As concerns this clone: Antigen unknown.

Though probably carrying unrecorded immune exposures, donors were nominally healthy at sampling. The PCR had 60 Vbeta and 13 Jbeta primers. Some clones are missing from TCRdb's copy, which holds only in-frame ones; the method was immunoSEQ multiplex PCR. The top ten clones hold around 4% of a sample with some 100,000 clones, 76% of them seen once. Germline V lookup: CDR1 MNHEY, CDR2 SVGAGI. Trimming removed 6 bases at V and 2 bases at J, with 14 bases between. CDR3 size: 15 residues. This chain links TRBV6-5 with TRBJ1-5, with D possibly TRBD1 on 6 matching bases. Source material: PBMCs. This sequence originates from a man in his forties or fifties in good health and CMV-seronegative. The CDR3 sequence: CASRRGGVGNQPQHF. DNA for the CDR3: TGTGCCAGCAGGAGGGGGGGGGTTGGCAATCAGCCCCAGCATTTT.